Given below is one TCR beta chain in context. The target antigen is unknown. The germline gives CDR1 LGHNA, CDR2 YSLEER. Trimming cost V 1 base and J 7 bases; bases outside gene matches: 14. CDR3 length: 17 residues. The entry originates in a study of identifying expanded T cells in peripheral blood. General study results and limits: Technical replicates showed roughly 1.2 changed clones; approximately 2 weeks roughly 15; four weeks 19. Across healthy donors, higher total template counts meant significantly greater roughly two-week count variance.

Some clones are missing from TCRdb's copy, which holds only in-frame ones; the method was immunoSEQ multiplex PCR. The sample carries roughly 82,000 clones, just under 85% recorded once. During the collection period, no donor immune events like infections were recorded. This rearrangement joins TRBV4-3 to TRBJ2-7, with 9 bases identical to TRBD2. The receptor comes from a person between 18 and 69 years old in good health. The sample taken for sequencing was blood. For the CDR3, the DNA is TGCGCCAGCAGCCAAGTACTGGCGCTAGCGGGGAGTCTGGAGCAGTACTTC. Its protein is CASSQVLALAGSLEQYF.